This T cell receptor beta chain derives from a study of blood T cell repertoires in COVID-19. For the study at large: Sites in the United States, Italy and Spain provided acute and convalescent COVID-19 samples. PBMCs, B-cell-depleted T cells, or T cells were the source of the cDNA or gDNA that made up the material.

Profiled with immunoSEQ multiplex PCR; TCRdb holds only in-frame clones, not every one. The data show hundreds of thousands of clones, roughly 87% seen once. Participant age was roughly 18 to 90 years, and participants resided in about two dozen US areas. Symptom resolution, clearance, or two negative PCRs marked donors in Cohort 3 as recovered. This CDR3 region has 17 residues. The germline V and J ends were trimmed by 3 bases and 0 bases, with 16 bases remaining between them. Germline V gene data show CDR1 as SGHTS and CDR2 as YDEGEE. The V gene is TRBV5-8, the J gene TRBJ1-5, with D uncertain. This clonotype was obtained from a woman younger than 45 who had recovered from COVID-19. The sample comprised PBMCs or T cells enriched from blood (not recorded which). In nucleotides, the CDR3 is TGTGCCAGCAGCTCCAAAACTGCATCAAATAGCAATCAGCCCCAGCATTTT. Its protein product is CASSSKTASNSNQPQHF.